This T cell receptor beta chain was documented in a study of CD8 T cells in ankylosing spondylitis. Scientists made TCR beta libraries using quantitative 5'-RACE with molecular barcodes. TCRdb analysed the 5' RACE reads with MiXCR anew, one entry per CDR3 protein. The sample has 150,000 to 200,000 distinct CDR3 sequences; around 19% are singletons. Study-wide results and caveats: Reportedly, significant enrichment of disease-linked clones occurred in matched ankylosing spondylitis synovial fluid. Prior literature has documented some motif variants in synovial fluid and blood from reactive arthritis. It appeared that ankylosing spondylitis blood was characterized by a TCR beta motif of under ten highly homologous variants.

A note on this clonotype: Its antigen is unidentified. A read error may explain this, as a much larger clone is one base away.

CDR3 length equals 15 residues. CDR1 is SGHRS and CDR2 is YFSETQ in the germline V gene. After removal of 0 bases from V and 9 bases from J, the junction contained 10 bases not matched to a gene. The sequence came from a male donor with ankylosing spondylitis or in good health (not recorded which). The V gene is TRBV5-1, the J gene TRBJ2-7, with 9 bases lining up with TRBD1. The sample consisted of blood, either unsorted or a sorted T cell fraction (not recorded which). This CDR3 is CASSLGGQGGDAQYF. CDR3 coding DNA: TGCGCCAGCAGCTTGGGGGGACAGGGAGGAGACGCGCAGTACTTC.